What follows describes a single T cell receptor beta chain. What it binds is not known. This CDR3 is 13 amino acids long. Germline assignment: CDR1 LNHDA and CDR2 SQIVND (reference sequence). The V end lost 7 bases, the J end lost 7 bases, and 17 bases lay between the germline ends. This sample is part of a study of CD8 T cells in ankylosing spondylitis. Notes on the study in general: Among TCR beta sequences, a motif of under ten highly homologous variants appeared characteristic of ankylosing spondylitis blood. Earlier authors reported some of these motif variants in reactive arthritis synovial fluid and blood.

TCRdb passed the 5' RACE reads through MiXCR, listing each CDR3 protein once. The sample has some 330,000 distinct CDR3 sequences; roughly 8% are singletons. The V and J genes are TRBV19 and TRBJ2-7; the D is unclear. Input material: blood, either unsorted or a sorted T cell fraction (not recorded which). The origin of this receptor is a male donor with ankylosing spondylitis. CDR3 bases: TGTGCCAGTACCGACCGGGCTGGGATAGAGCAGTACTTC. Encoded protein: CASTDRAGIEQYF. Combining the CDR3 with reference TRBV19 and TRBJ2-7 gives the whole variable domain DGGITQSPKYLFRKEGQNVTLSCEQNLNHDAMYWYRQDPGQGLRLIYYSQIVNDFQKGDIAEGYSVSREKKESFPLTVTSAQKNPTAFYLCASTDRAGIEQYFGPGTRLTVT.